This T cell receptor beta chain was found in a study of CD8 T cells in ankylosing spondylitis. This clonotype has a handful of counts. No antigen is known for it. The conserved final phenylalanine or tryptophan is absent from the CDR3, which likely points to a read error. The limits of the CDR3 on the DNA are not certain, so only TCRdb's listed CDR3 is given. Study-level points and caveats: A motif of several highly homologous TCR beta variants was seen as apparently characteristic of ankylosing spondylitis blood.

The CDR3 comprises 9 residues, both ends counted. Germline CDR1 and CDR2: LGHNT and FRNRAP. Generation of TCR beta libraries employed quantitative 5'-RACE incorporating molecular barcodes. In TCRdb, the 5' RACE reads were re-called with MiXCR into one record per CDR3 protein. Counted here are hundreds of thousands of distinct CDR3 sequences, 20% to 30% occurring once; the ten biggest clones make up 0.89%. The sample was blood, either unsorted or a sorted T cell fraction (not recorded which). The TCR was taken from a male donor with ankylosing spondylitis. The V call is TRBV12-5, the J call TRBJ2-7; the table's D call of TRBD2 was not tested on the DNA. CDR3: CASGPPGGA.